This T cell receptor (beta chain) was captured in a study of Ad26.COV2.S vaccination and SARS-CoV-2 variants. Clones were sequenced by immunoSEQ multiplex PCR, and TCRdb holds only the in-frame ones, with some missing. The table has about 680,000 clones, approximately 88% seen once; the top ten hold roughly 1.5%. Trimming took 5 bases from V and 5 from J; bases not matched to a gene: 7. From germline, CDR1 is SEHNR and CDR2 FQNEAQ (reference sequence). This CDR3 has 15 residues. This sample's treatment: 15 to 20 received Ad26.COV2.S at low or high dose, single or two shots; about 5 received placebo; per-sample allocation not given. Sampling occurred on day 63 after the first vaccine or placebo injection. Vaccination used an Ad26 vector expressing Wuhan-strain SARS-CoV-2 spike. This clone is a singleton in its sample.

The origin of this receptor is a person aged 18-65 years who received the Ad26.COV2.S COVID-19 vaccine or a placebo. The specimen was peripheral blood, collected in a trial of Ad26.COV2.S vaccine versus placebo. The chain recombines TRBV7-9 with TRBJ2-1, with 9 bases matching TRBD1. CDR3 residues: CASSPTGGIDNEQFF. Here the CDR3 DNA reads TGTGCCAGCAGCCCAACAGGGGGCATCGACAATGAGCAGTTCTTC.